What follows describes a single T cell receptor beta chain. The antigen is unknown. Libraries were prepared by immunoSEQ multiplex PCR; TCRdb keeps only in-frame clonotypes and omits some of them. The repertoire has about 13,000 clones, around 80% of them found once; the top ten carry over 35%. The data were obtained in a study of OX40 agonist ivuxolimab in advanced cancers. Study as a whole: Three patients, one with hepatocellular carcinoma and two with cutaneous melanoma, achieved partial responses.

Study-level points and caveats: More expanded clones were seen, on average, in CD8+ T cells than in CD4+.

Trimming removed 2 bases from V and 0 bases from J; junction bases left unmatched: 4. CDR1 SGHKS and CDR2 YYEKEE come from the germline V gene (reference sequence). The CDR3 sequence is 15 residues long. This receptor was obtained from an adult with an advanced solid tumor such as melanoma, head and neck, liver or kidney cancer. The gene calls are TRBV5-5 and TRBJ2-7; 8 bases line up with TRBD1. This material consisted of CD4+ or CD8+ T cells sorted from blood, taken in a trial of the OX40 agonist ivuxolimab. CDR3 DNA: TGTGCCAGCAGCTTCCCCGACAGGGGCTCCTACGAGCAGTACTTC. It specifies CASSFPDRGSYEQYF.